This entry describes one TCR beta chain. These data originate in a study of blood T cell repertoires in COVID-19. Overall study context: The study drew acute and convalescent COVID-19 samples from the United States, Italy and Spain. T cells, B-cell-depleted T cells, or PBMCs provided the cDNA or gDNA that served as material.

Germline CDR1 SNHLY, CDR2 FYNNEI. CDR3 length: 13 residues. The V gene lost 7 bases and the J gene lost 3 bases, with 12 bases spanning the gap. Source study methods: Nucleated cell counts were estimated from reference gene primer amplification. Here immunoSEQ multiplex PCR was the method, and the copy in TCRdb shows in-frame clones only, minus some. V and J calls and clone size are those listed in that table; D and trimming were worked out from the DNA. The sample lists about 410,000 clones; 86% were seen once. The chain recombines TRBV2 with TRBJ1-1; D call uncertain. This receptor was identified in a woman in her thirties with active or convalescent COVID-19. Source material: peripheral blood. The CDR3 DNA reads TGTGCCAGCATTCGGTTTCGAGACACTGAAGCTTTCTTT. This translates into CASIRFRDTEAFF. Filled out from reference TRBV2 and TRBJ1-1, the complete variable domain reads EPEVTQTPSHQVTQMGQEVILRCVPISNHLYFYWYRQILGQKVEFLVSFYNNEISEKSEIFDDQFSVERPDGSNFTLKIRSTKLEDSAMYFCASIRFRDTEAFFGQGTRLTVV.